This T cell receptor beta chain was identified during a study of blood T cell repertoires in COVID-19. Study-wide background: From the United States, Italy and Spain came samples of acute and convalescent COVID-19. PBMCs, B-cell-depleted T cells, or T cells were the source of the cDNA or gDNA that made up the material.

Those enrolled in Seattle joined during active infection and were followed longitudinally afterward. The authors' processing: Reference gene primer amplification gave estimated nucleated cell counts. The table came from immunoSEQ multiplex PCR; TCRdb's copy has only in-frame clones and leaves some out. The DNA was the basis for D and trimming; V, J and clone size are from that table. The sample has roughly 300,000 clones, about 86% seen once; the top ten hold roughly 12%. This clone was seen more than once but under ten times. CDR3 length equals 13 residues. Germline CDR1 is SGHNT and CDR2 is YYREEE (reference sequence). V gave up 6 bases and J gave up 9 bases, with 16 bases separating them.

The TCR sequence derives from a woman aged 25 to 39 with COVID-19, enrolled during active disease. The gene calls are TRBV5-4 and TRBJ2-1, with D tentatively TRBD2 (6 bases). The specimen was peripheral blood. In nucleotides, the CDR3 is TGTGCCAGCACCTCCGGGGGAACGGGTGAGCAGTTCTTC. Its translation: CASTSGGTGEQFF.